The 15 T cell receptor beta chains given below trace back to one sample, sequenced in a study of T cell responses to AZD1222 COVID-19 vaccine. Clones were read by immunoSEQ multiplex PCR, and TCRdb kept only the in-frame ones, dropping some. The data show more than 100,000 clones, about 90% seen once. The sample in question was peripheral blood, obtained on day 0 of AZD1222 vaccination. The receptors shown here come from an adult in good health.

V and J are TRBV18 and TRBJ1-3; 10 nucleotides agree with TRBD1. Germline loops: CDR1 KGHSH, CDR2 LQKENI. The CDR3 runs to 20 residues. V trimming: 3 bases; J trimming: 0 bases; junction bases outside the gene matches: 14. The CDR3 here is CASSPRPGQGKRGSGNTIYF. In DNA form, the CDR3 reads TGTGCCAGCTCACCCCGACCGGGACAGGGGAAGAGGGGCTCTGGAAACACCATATATTTT. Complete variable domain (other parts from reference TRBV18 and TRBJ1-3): NAGVMQNPRHLVRRRGQEARLRCSPMKGHSHVYWYRQLPEEGLKFMVYLQKENIIDESGMPKERFSAEFPKEGPSILRIQQVVRGDSAAYFCASSPRPGQGKRGSGNTIYFGEGSWLTVV.

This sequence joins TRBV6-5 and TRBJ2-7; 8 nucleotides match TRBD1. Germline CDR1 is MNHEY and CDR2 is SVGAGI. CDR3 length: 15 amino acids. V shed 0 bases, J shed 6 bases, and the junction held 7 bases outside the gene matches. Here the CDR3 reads CASSYSTGGASEQYF. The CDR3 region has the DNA TGTGCCAGCAGTTACTCCACAGGGGGTGCCTCCGAGCAGTACTTC.

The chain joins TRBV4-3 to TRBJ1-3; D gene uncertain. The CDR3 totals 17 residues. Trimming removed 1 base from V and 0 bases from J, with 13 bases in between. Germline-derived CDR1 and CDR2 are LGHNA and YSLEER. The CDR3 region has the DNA TGCGCCAGCAGCCAAGGGACTCGGATGCGCTCTGGAAACACCATATATTTT. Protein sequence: CASSQGTRMRSGNTIYF.

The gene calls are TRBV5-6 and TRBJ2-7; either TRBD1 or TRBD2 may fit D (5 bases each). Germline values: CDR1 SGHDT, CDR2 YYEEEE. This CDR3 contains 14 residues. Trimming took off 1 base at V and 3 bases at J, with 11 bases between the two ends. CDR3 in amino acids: CASSLRGEGYEQYF. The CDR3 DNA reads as TGTGCCAGCAGCTTGCGAGGGGAAGGCTACGAGCAGTACTTC.

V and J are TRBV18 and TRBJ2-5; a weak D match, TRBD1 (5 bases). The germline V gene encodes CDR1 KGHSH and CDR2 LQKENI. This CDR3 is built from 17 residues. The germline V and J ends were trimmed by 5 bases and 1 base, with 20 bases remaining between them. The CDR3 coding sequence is TGTGCCAGCTCAAAACAGGTGGGCAGGGCGCTCCAAGAGACCCAGTACTTC. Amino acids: CASSKQVGRALQETQYF.

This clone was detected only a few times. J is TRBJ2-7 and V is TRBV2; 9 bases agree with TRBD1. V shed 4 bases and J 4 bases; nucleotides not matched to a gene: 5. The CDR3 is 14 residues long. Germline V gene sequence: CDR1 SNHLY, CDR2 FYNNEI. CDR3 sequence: CASSVGTGPYEQYF. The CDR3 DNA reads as TGTGCCAGCAGTGTAGGGACAGGGCCTTACGAGCAGTACTTC.

CDR3 amino acids: CASSQDRRGIVYEQYF. CDR3 DNA sequence: TGCGCCAGCAGCCAAGATAGACGGGGGATCGTGTACGAGCAGTACTTC. The V call is TRBV4-3, the J call TRBJ2-7; tentatively, D is TRBD2 (6 bases). Germline CDR1 is LGHNA and CDR2 is YSLEER. Trimming cost V 0 bases and J 4 bases, with 16 bases left between them. The CDR3 consists of 16 residues.

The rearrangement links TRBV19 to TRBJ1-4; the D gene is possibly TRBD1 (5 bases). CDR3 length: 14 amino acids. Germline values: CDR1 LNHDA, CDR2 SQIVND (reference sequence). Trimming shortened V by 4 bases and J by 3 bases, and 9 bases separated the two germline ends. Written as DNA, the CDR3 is TGTGCCAGTAGTACGGGACTGTCTAATGAAAAACTGTTTTTT. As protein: CASSTGLSNEKLFF.

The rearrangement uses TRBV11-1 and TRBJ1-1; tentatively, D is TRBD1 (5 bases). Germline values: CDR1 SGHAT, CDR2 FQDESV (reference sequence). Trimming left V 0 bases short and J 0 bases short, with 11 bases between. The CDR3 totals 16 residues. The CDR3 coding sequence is TGTGCCAGCAGCTTAGCGAGGAGAGGGGTGAACACTGAAGCTTTCTTT. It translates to CASSLARRGVNTEAFF.

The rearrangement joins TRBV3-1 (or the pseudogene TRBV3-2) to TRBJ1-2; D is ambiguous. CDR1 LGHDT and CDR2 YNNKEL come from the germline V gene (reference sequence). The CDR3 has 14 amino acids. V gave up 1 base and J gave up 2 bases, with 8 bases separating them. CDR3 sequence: CASSQAGRNYGYTF. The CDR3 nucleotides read TGTGCCAGCAGCCAAGCCGGCAGGAACTATGGCTACACCTTC.

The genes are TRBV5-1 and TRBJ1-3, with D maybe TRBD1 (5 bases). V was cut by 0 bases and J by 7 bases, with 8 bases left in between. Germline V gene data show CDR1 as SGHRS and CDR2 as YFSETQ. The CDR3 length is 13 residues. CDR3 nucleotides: TGCGCCAGCAGCTTGGGAGGGGAGAACACCATATATTTT. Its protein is CASSLGGENTIYF.

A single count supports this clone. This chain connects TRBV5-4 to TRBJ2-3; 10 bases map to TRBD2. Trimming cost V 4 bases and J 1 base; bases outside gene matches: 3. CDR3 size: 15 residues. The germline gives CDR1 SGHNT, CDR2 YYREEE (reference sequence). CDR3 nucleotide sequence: TGTGCCAGCAGCCAAAGCGGGAGGGGCACAGATACGCAGTATTTT. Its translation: CASSQSGRGTDTQYF.

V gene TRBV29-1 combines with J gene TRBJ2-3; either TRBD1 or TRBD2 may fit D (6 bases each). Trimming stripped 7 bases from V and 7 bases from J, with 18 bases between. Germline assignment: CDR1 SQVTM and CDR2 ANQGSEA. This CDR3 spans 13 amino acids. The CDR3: CSAVRGAQNTQYF. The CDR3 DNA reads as TGCAGCGCAGTGAGGGGGGCACAAAATACGCAGTATTTT.

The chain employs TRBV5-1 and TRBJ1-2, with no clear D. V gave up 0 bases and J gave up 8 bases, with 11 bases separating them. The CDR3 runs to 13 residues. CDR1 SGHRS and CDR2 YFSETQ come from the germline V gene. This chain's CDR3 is CASSLEPPRGYTF. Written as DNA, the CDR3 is TGCGCCAGCAGCTTGGAGCCCCCCCGGGGCTACACCTTC.

The CDR3 loop is CASSADSSYEQYF. CDR3 bases: TGTGCCAGCAGTGCTGATAGCTCCTACGAGCAGTACTTC. The chain joins TRBV12-3 or TRBV12-4 to TRBJ2-7, with D uncertain. CDR3 length: 13 amino acids. Trimming took 5 bases from V and 0 from J, leaving 8 bases between them.